This entry is about one T cell receptor beta chain. What it recognizes is unknown. V was pared by 3 bases and J by 4 bases, with 14 bases between. The CDR3 length is 15 residues. Germline V gives CDR1 SGHDT, CDR2 YYEEEE. TCRdb keeps only in-frame clones here, not all; method: immunoSEQ multiplex PCR. The sample lists some 120,000 clones, around 90% occurring once. This sample stems from a study of T cell responses to AZD1222 COVID-19 vaccine. At the level of the study: Some second doses came at about 4 weeks and others at about 12 weeks; these were pooled.

Study results and limitations: The number of AZD1222 recipients seropositive at baseline was only five or six. CD4 TCRs covered the whole spike, strongest at regions 160-218 and 743-854. Clonal diversity was possibly underestimated, and white British individuals and females predominated among donors.

The chain has TRBV5-6 and TRBJ1-5, with D hard to call. The specimen was peripheral blood, collected on day 0 of AZD1222 vaccination. This sequence originates from an adult in good health. CDR3 nucleotide sequence: TGTGCCAGCAGCTCCGTGGTGGCCGCTAATCAGCCCCAGCATTTT. Protein: CASSSVVAANQPQHF.